Each of the 13 T cell receptor beta chains below was sequenced from the same sample in a study of shared clonotypes between healthy human individuals. Some clones are missing from TCRdb's copy, which holds only in-frame ones; the method was immunoSEQ multiplex PCR. The table includes about 330,000 clones, around 90% detected once. The sample was memory CD8+ T cells sorted from blood. Specified subset: CD45RO+ cells pooled with CCR7-negative TemRA cells. These receptors all come from a man aged 18-30 years in good health.

The gene calls are TRBV2 and TRBJ1-6, with a tentative D call TRBD1 (6 bases). The CDR3 contains 13 residues. Looked up from germline, CDR1 is SNHLY and CDR2 is FYNNEI. Trimming cost V 10 bases and J 8 bases, with 15 bases left between them. DNA for the CDR3: TGTGCCACTTACAGGGTATATCATTCACCCCTCCACTTT. Encoded protein: CATYRVYHSPLHF.

The chain recombines TRBV6-5 with TRBJ2-7; D gene unclear. The germline V gene encodes CDR1 MNHEY and CDR2 SVGAGI. The V and J ends lost 2 bases and 6 bases respectively, with 8 bases between them. CDR3 length equals 12 residues. The DNA of the CDR3 is TGTGCCAGCAGTTACAGTGGTTTCGAGCAGTACTTC. It is translated as CASSYSGFEQYF.

The chain recombines TRBV6-1 with TRBJ1-1; TRBD1 aligns across 7 bases. Per germline, CDR1 MNHNS and CDR2 SASEGT. The junction had 9 bases not matched to a gene; V was cut back by 7 bases and J by 4 bases. CDR3 size: 14 residues. The DNA for the CDR3 is TGTGCCAGCATACAAAGGGGGCTGGGCACTGAAGCTTTCTTT. This gives the protein CASIQRGLGTEAFF.

The CDR3 loop reads CASSMMSGSYEQYF. DNA for the CDR3: TGTGCCAGTAGTATGATGAGCGGATCCTACGAGCAGTACTTC. This chain links TRBV19 with TRBJ2-7, with a tentative D call TRBD2 (5 bases). Germline V gene data show CDR1 as LNHDA and CDR2 as SQIVND (reference sequence). V lost 3 bases and J lost 1, with 10 bases in between. The CDR3 extends over 14 amino acids. Full variable domain (missing parts from reference TRBV19 and TRBJ2-7): DGGITQSPKYLFRKEGQNVTLSCEQNLNHDAMYWYRQDPGQGLRLIYYSQIVNDFQKGDIAEGYSVSREKKESFPLTVTSAQKNPTAFYLCASSMMSGSYEQYFGPGTRLTVT.

The genes are TRBV27 and TRBJ2-7; D ambiguous. Germline-derived CDR1 and CDR2 are MNHEY and SMNVEV (reference sequence). Trimming stripped 3 bases from V and 3 bases from J, with 9 bases between. The CDR3 length is 13 residues. The DNA of the CDR3 is TGTGCCAGCAGTTTCAAGTCTGGCTACGAGCAGTACTTC. It yields the protein CASSFKSGYEQYF.

CDR3 DNA sequence: TGTGCCAGCAGCTTAAGAGAGGCCTCAACCTACGAGCAGTACTTC. Protein sequence: CASSLREASTYEQYF. J is TRBJ2-7 and V is TRBV7-2, with unresolved D. Trimming shortened V by 2 bases and J by 2 bases, and 13 bases separated the two germline ends. The CDR3 extends over 15 amino acids. The V gene's germline CDR1 is SGHTA and CDR2 FQGNSA.

This chain connects TRBV25-1 to TRBJ2-1; D possibly uses TRBD1 or TRBD2 (5 bases each). This CDR3 contains 17 residues. Germline lookup yields CDR1 MGHDK and CDR2 SYGVNS. Trimming removed 4 bases at V and 2 bases at J, with 18 bases between. The CDR3 spells CASSGGPDSGPYNEQFF. CDR3 DNA sequence: TGTGCCAGCAGTGGGGGCCCGGATTCGGGACCCTACAATGAGCAGTTCTTC. Looking up the rest from reference TRBV25-1 and TRBJ2-1 gives the full variable domain: EADIYQTPRYLVIGTGKKITLECSQTMGHDKMYWYQQDPGMELHLIHYSYGVNSTEKGDLSSESTVSRIRTEHFPLTLESARPSHTSQYLCASSGGPDSGPYNEQFFGPGTRLTVL.

This clone was counted a single time. CDR3 loop: CASSPGAEDEKLFF. The CDR3 coding sequence is TGTGCCAGCTCACCGGGAGCAGAGGATGAAAAACTGTTTTTT. The chain combines TRBV18 with TRBJ1-4; D is undetermined. Trimming left V 3 bases short and J 6 bases short, with 11 bases between. Germline lookup yields CDR1 KGHSH and CDR2 LQKENI. There are 14 residues in the CDR3.

By proportion, this clone is medium-sized. The chain links TRBV19 to TRBJ2-3; 7 bases match TRBD1. The ends lost 5 bases at V and 6 bases at J; junction bases unmatched: 2. This CDR3 contains 12 residues. Germline V gives CDR1 LNHDA, CDR2 SQIVND (reference sequence). CDR3 DNA sequence: TGTGCCAGTAGTGGGACAGCGGATACGCAGTATTTT. It codes for CASSGTADTQYF. Complete variable domain (other parts from reference TRBV19 and TRBJ2-3): DGGITQSPKYLFRKEGQNVTLSCEQNLNHDAMYWYRQDPGQGLRLIYYSQIVNDFQKGDIAEGYSVSREKKESFPLTVTSAQKNPTAFYLCASSGTADTQYFGPGTRLTVL.

The V gene is TRBV13, the J gene TRBJ1-6, with 8 bases identical to TRBD1. The CDR3 consists of 17 residues. The germline CDR1 and CDR2 sequences are PRHDT and FYEKMQ (reference sequence). V dropped 5 bases and J dropped 9; count of bases not matched to a gene: 15. The CDR3 DNA reads TGTGCCAGCAGCCCCGAGGGGCCAGGACAGGGACTTTCACCCCTCCACTTT. Translated, it gives CASSPEGPGQGLSPLHF.

Notes on this clone: The sample carries other DNA sequences with the same CDR3. This chain links TRBV30 with TRBJ1-2, with D possibly being TRBD1 (5 bases). There are 13 residues in the CDR3. The V gene's germline CDR1 is GTSNPN and CDR2 SVGIG (reference sequence). Trimming cost V 5 bases and J 0 bases, with 10 bases left between them. The CDR3 sequence: CAWGDGANYGYTF. The DNA for the CDR3 is TGTGCCTGGGGGGACGGGGCTAACTATGGCTACACCTTC.

This chain links TRBV5-4 with TRBJ2-3; 7 nucleotides agree with TRBD2. Trimming took 4 bases from V and 7 from J; bases not matched to a gene: 6. The CDR3 consists of 13 residues. In germline, CDR1 is SGHNT, CDR2 YYREEE (reference sequence). The CDR3: CASSLAGDNTQYF. CDR3 sequence (DNA): TGTGCCAGCAGCCTCGCGGGGGATAATACGCAGTATTTT.

About this clone itself: Other DNA sequences of this sample code for an identical CDR3. V usage is TRBV2 and J usage is TRBJ2-5; D remains unclear. V lost 1 base and J lost 5, with 2 bases in between. Germline CDR1 reads SNHLY; CDR2 reads FYNNEI. This CDR3 has 11 residues. The DNA of the CDR3 is TGTGCCAGCAGTGAAGGGGAGACCCAGTACTTC. Protein sequence: CASSEGETQYF.